This TCR beta chain was identified in a study of T-cell reconstitution after alpha-beta-depleted transplantation in children (TCRdb year 2016). A note on the overall study: The study quantitatively tracked T-cell immune reconstitution after TCRalphabeta/CD19-depleted allogeneic hematopoietic cell transplantation in children using TCR repertoire profiling. What the authors observed across the whole study: Hyperexpanded clone frequencies declined over subsequent months; after one year, T-cell counts and TCRbeta diversity were mostly attributed to newly produced T cells. In some patients, high TCRbeta diversity at day 60 was attributed to recipient T cells and intrathymic progenitors that had survived conditioning. Apparently early alphabetaT-cell count recovery about two months after transplant reportedly relied on only several hundred rapidly expanded clones derived from non-depleted graft cells.

This clonotype was recorded only once. The target of this receptor is not known. A clone one base away is much larger, so this may be a read error. According to the study, the label for this sample's treatment or condition signals: allogeneic hematopoietic cell transplantation with graft depleted of TCRalphabeta T cells and CD19 B cells. The children who served as transplant recipients had been given grafts of TCRalphabeta/CD19-depleted allogeneic hematopoietic cells. The CDR3 holds 15 amino acids from the cysteine to the phenylalanine. Left in the record is the CDR3 DNA by itself, 45 bases read in frame from the first base. Unmatched junction bases come to 8, with V trimmed by 5 bases and J by 7 bases. The germline V gene (reference sequence) gives CDR1 as LNHNV and CDR2 as YYDKDF. The method was PCR. The sequencer was an Illumina HiSeq 2500. Molecular barcoding was employed in the preparation of TCR libraries, with unique molecular identifiers being used to normalize TCRbeta repertoire quantification. TCRdb applied fastp at Q25 and MiXCR to the public reads, then kept only in-frame beta chains. CDR3 protein sequences are deduplicated, and each keeps its most common genes and DNA. The table for this sample lists approximately 490,000 distinct CDR3 sequences; more than 9% of them were counted only once. The ten largest clones capture 2% of the sample.

The chain uses TRBV15 and TRBJ2-1; 10 of the junction bases match TRBD1. Sequenced material: PBMCs, taken before TCRalphabeta/CD19-depleted stem cell transplant. The source is a child aged 2 to 10 with inherited bone marrow failure, due to receive a stem cell transplant. The CDR3 protein sequence reads: CATSAGTGALNEQFF. The DNA reads as follows: TGTGCCACCAGCGCCGGGACAGGGGCCCTTAATGAGCAGTTCTTC.